This T cell receptor beta chain was recorded in a study of blood T cell repertoires in COVID-19. Across the whole study: Italy, Spain and the United States were the sources of the convalescent and acute COVID-19 samples.

Across 24 US areas, participants ranged in age from about 18 to 90 years. Germline V gives CDR1 MNHEY, CDR2 SVGAGI. J gave up 6 bases and V 6 bases, and 3 bases lay outside the gene matches. CDR3 size: 14 residues. Original analysis: Amplification of reference gene primers provided the estimated nucleated cell counts. Sequencing used immunoSEQ multiplex PCR; TCRdb keeps in-frame clones, though not all of them. From that table come the V and J calls and clone size; the DNA was used to work out D and trimming. The data hold roughly 380,000 clones, with about 88% observed a single time. Sequenced material: PBMCs or T cells enriched from blood (not recorded which). The genes are TRBV6-5 and TRBJ2-3, with 13 bases identical to TRBD2. The clonotype originates from a woman aged 30 to 39 who had been exposed to COVID-19. As DNA, the CDR3 is TGTGCCAGCAGATCGACTAGCGGGAGGGATACGCAGTATTTT. Translating it yields CASRSTSGRDTQYF.